One sample yielded the 8 T cell receptor beta chains listed below, sequenced in a study of blood T cell repertoires in COVID-19. The method was immunoSEQ multiplex PCR; TCRdb's version includes in-frame clones alone and lacks a portion of them. The table has fewer than 350,000 clones, 70% to 90% seen once. The material sequenced was peripheral blood. Receptors originate from a woman aged 25 to 39 with COVID-19, enrolled during active disease.

This sequence joins TRBV6-1 and TRBJ1-2; D is unresolved. Trimming pared 1 base from V and 8 bases from J, leaving 17 bases between. This CDR3 contains 15 residues. CDR1 MNHNS and CDR2 SASEGT come from the germline V gene. The CDR3 sequence is CASSEVGRAGGGYTF. CDR3 coding DNA: TGTGCCAGCAGTGAAGTCGGGAGGGCAGGTGGCGGCTACACCTTC.

This clone was recorded only once. The V call is TRBV11-2, the J call TRBJ1-6; 8 bases match TRBD1. This CDR3 has 16 amino acids. Germline V gives CDR1 SGHAT, CDR2 FQNNGV. V shed 3 bases and J 5 bases; nucleotides not matched to a gene: 6. In DNA form, the CDR3 reads TGTGCCAGCAGCTTGTCAGGGGGCGTACATAATTCACCCCTCCACTTT. This encodes CASSLSGGVHNSPLHF.

The chain uses TRBV19 and TRBJ2-1, with 10 bases matching TRBD1. There are 15 residues in the CDR3. After removal of 3 bases from V and 7 bases from J, the junction contained 6 bases not matched to a gene. Germline CDR1 LNHDA, CDR2 SQIVND (reference sequence). CDR3 sequence: CASSISWTGGNEQFF. The CDR3 DNA sequence: TGTGCCAGTAGTATTTCGTGGACAGGGGGAAATGAGCAGTTCTTC.

The rearrangement links TRBV3-1 (or the pseudogene TRBV3-2) to TRBJ1-2, with D perhaps TRBD1 (6 bases). Germline lookup yields CDR1 LGHDT and CDR2 YNNKEL (reference sequence). The CDR3 length is 13 residues. V lost 4 bases to trimming and J lost 4 bases, with 10 bases between them. CDR3 region: CASSPGHLYGYTF. CDR3 DNA: TGTGCCAGCAGCCCGGGACACCTCTATGGCTACACCTTC.

The chain joins TRBV2 to TRBJ1-1; D ambiguous. The CDR3 is 11 amino acids. Germline-derived CDR1 and CDR2 are SNHLY and FYNNEI. V lost 3 bases and J 6 bases, leaving 5 bases between the germline ends. The CDR3 protein is CASSERPEAFF. CDR3 bases: TGTGCCAGCAGTGAGCGGCCTGAAGCTTTCTTT.

The V call is TRBV5-5, the J call TRBJ2-7; 9 positions match TRBD2. The CDR3 covers 16 residues. Germline V gene sequence: CDR1 SGHKS, CDR2 YYEKEE (reference sequence). V dropped 0 bases and J dropped 2; count of bases not matched to a gene: 6. In DNA form, the CDR3 reads TGTGCCAGCAGCTTGGCCTGGAGCGGGGGGACCTACGAGCAGTACTTC. It yields the protein CASSLAWSGGTYEQYF.

This sequence joins TRBV9 and TRBJ2-3; D might be TRBD2 (5 bases). Trimming took off 7 bases at V and 4 bases at J, with 19 bases between the two ends. The CDR3 loop spans 15 amino acids. Germline CDR1 is SGDLS and CDR2 is YYNGEE. DNA for the CDR3: TGTGCCAGCGCTCGACTATCCAGCCCCCCAGATACGCAGTATTTT. It specifies CASARLSSPPDTQYF.

The gene calls are TRBV27 and TRBJ2-5; D might be TRBD1 (6 bases). The V gene's germline CDR1 is MNHEY and CDR2 SMNVEV (reference sequence). This CDR3 has 14 amino acids. V was shortened by 2 bases and J by 5 bases, with 12 bases between the two germline ends. The CDR3 sequence is CASSLKAGDETQYF. DNA for the CDR3: TGTGCCAGCAGTTTAAAGGCAGGGGACGAGACCCAGTACTTC.